This T cell receptor (beta chain) was retrieved from a study of T-cell memory formation after mild COVID-19. Study results and caveats: Second-wave clones with a day 37 peak had unconfirmed SARS-CoV-2 specificity. Pre-infection memory already had some responding clones, implying cross-reactive memory joined.

This CDR3 has 16 amino acids. V was cut by 3 bases and J by 0 bases, with 14 bases left in between. CDR1 MGHDK and CDR2 SYGVNS come from the germline V gene. From the 5' RACE reads, TCRdb called clonotypes with MiXCR, one entry per CDR3 protein. Of approximately 480,000 distinct CDR3 sequences detected, roughly 20% appear once; the ten largest clones hold 9% to 15%. Comments on this clonotype: Antigen specificity is unknown.

The TCR sequence derives from an adult woman who had mild COVID-19 (a few samples of this study predate the infection). Cell type and time point are not known. The sample taken for sequencing was PBMCs or a T cell subset sorted from them (not recorded which). The rearrangement uses TRBV25-1 and TRBJ1-1; D ambiguous. The chain's CDR3 is CASSEGKGVLNTEAFF. CDR3 DNA sequence: TGTGCCAGCAGTGAGGGAAAGGGTGTCCTGAACACTGAAGCTTTCTTT.